This T cell receptor (beta chain) was obtained from a study of T cell responses to AZD1222 COVID-19 vaccine. Study overall: Second-dose timings of about 4 or about 12 weeks were pooled.

About this clone itself: Its antigen is unidentified.

Germline CDR1 SEHNR, CDR2 FQNEAQ (reference sequence). The CDR3 is 13 amino acids. Deletions cut 0 bases from V and 5 bases from J, with 7 bases between. Study-level results: Among vaccine-associated CD4 TCRs, coverage spanned spike, with dominance at 160-218 and 743-854.

Measured with immunoSEQ multiplex PCR; TCRdb has only the in-frame clones, and not every one. The top ten hold under 1.5% of the sample, which has 95,000 to 100,000 clones, about nine tenths seen once. The TCR was taken from an adult in good health. Sequencing was performed on peripheral blood, taken on day 0 of AZD1222 vaccination. The chain joins TRBV7-9 to TRBJ2-5; D gene uncertain. This chain's CDR3 is CASSLAEWETQYF. CDR3 nucleotides: TGTGCCAGCAGCTTAGCAGAGTGGGAGACCCAGTACTTC. The full variable domain, rest sourced from reference TRBV7-9 and TRBJ2-5, is DTGVSQNPRHKITKRGQNVTFRCDPISEHNRLYWYRQTLGQGPEFLTYFQNEAQLEKSRLLSDRFSAERPKGSFSTLEIQRTEQGDSAMYLCASSLAEWETQYFGPGTRLLVL.